This TCR beta chain came from a study of T cell changes during pregnancy in multiple sclerosis. The assay was immunoSEQ multiplex PCR, and TCRdb's table has in-frame clones only and misses some. Among about 68,000 clones listed, over 75% were seen once. The sequenced sample was peripheral blood, obtained in the third trimester of pregnancy. The receptor was isolated from a female donor with multiple sclerosis, enrolled in a pregnancy study.

The CDR3 sequence is CASGPTTDSYEQYF. DNA for the CDR3: TGTGCTAGTGGTCCCACCACAGACTCCTACGAGCAGTACTTC. The chain uses TRBV12-5 and TRBJ2-7; D call uncertain. CDR3 length equals 14 residues. Per germline, CDR1 LGHNT and CDR2 FRNRAP. V was clipped by 5 bases and J by 0 bases, with 11 bases between them.